These 32 T cell receptor beta chains came from one sample sequenced in a study of blood T cells in healthy people across ages. The use of a sample-barcoded 5' primer and a J-beta primer mix characterized a second PCR of roughly 7 to 12 cycles. TCRdb analysed the 5' RACE reads with MiXCR anew, one entry per CDR3 protein. The sample consists of approximately 680,000 distinct CDR3 sequences, 32% of them appearing once. The sample consisted of blood. These receptors were taken from a woman of 80 years or more in good health.

This clonotype has at least ten counts. The chain is built from TRBV5-1 and TRBJ2-7, with D possibly being TRBD1 (5 bases). The V end was cut by 7 bases, the J end by 2 bases, with 13 bases between. The CDR3 contains 13 residues. The germline V gene encodes CDR1 SGHRS and CDR2 YFSETQ. DNA of the CDR3: TGCGCCAGCTGCCGCGAAGGGGCCTACGAGCAGTACTTC. Its protein is CASCREGAYEQYF. Drawing the rest from reference TRBV5-1 and TRBJ2-7, the complete variable domain is KAGVTQTPRYLIKTRGQQVTLSCSPISGHRSVSWYQQTPGQGLQFLFEYFSETQRNKGNFPGRFSGRQFSNSRSEMNVSTLELGDSALYLCASCREGAYEQYFGPGTRLTVT.

This clonotype has more than one count but fewer than ten. Being one base from a much bigger clone, this may be a read error. J is TRBJ2-5 and V is TRBV5-1, with D possibly TRBD2 on 6 matching bases. V lost 4 bases to trimming and J lost 11 bases, with 24 bases between them. CDR1 and CDR2 (germline): SGHRS, YFSETQ. This CDR3 has 15 amino acids. The CDR3 is CASSLEGLTYNEQYF. The CDR3 nucleotides read TGCGCCAGCAGCCTGGAGGGGTTGACCTACAATGAGCAGTACTTC.

As regards this clonotype: One end of the junction fails to match germline, which may point to a read error. J is TRBJ1-1 and V is TRBV11-2; D call uncertain. There are 15 residues in the CDR3. Germline V gene data show CDR1 as SGHAT and CDR2 as FQNNGV. CDR3 bases: TGTGTCAGCAGCTTAGGTGTAGGTTTGAACACTGAAGCTTTCTTT. Protein sequence: CVSSLGVGLNTEAFF.

This clonotype has just a few counts. An end of the junction does not agree with germline; a read error may underlie this. V gene TRBV7-3 combines with J gene TRBJ2-7; tentative D call: TRBD1 (6 bases). Germline CDR1 and CDR2: SGHTA and FQGTGA. This CDR3 has 16 amino acids. The CDR3 region is CAGSLGGGAVQNEQYF. CDR3 DNA: TGTGCCGGCAGCTTAGGTGGGGGCGCGGTTCAGAATGAGCAGTACTTC. Filled out from reference TRBV7-3 and TRBJ2-7, the complete variable domain reads GAGVSQTPSNKVTEKGKYVELRCDPISGHTALYWYRQSLGQGPEFLIYFQGTGAADDSGLPNDRFFAVRPEGSVSTLKIQRTERGDSAVYLCAGSLGGGAVQNEQYFGPGTRLTVT.

For this clonotype: A much larger clone differs from this one at a single base, so this may be a read error. V is TRBV5-6 and J is TRBJ1-6; D might be TRBD1 (5 bases). V lost 4 bases and J lost 4, with 9 bases in between. Germline V gives CDR1 SGHDT, CDR2 YYEEEE. This CDR3 comprises 14 residues. CDR3: CASSKGRYNSPLHF. The CDR3 nucleotides read TGTGCCAGCAGCAAGGGACGGTATAATTCACCCCTCCACTTT.

The table lists this clonotype with many counts. The chain recombines TRBV7-3 with TRBJ2-5; TRBD1 aligns across 7 bases. There are 16 residues in the CDR3. V dropped 0 bases and J dropped 4; count of bases not matched to a gene: 8. Germline V lookup: CDR1 SGHTA, CDR2 FQGTGA. The CDR3 sequence is CASSLTATGTAETQYF. CDR3 in DNA: TGTGCCAGCAGCTTAACTGCGACAGGGACGGCAGAGACCCAGTACTTC.

This clonotype was seen more than once but under ten times. The genes are TRBV19 and TRBJ1-1; unclear D gene. Germline V gene data show CDR1 as LNHDA and CDR2 as SQIVND (reference sequence). The CDR3 loop spans 15 amino acids. Deletions cut 8 bases from V and 4 bases from J, with 20 bases between. The CDR3 DNA reads TGTGCCAGTGGAAGCCCTGAAAGGGCGCGCACTGAAGCTTTCTTT. It specifies CASGSPERARTEAFF.

V gene TRBV7-9 combines with J gene TRBJ1-1; TRBD1 might be the D (5 bases). V lost 1 base and J 4 bases, leaving 13 bases between the germline ends. The CDR3 contains 15 residues. From germline, CDR1 is SEHNR and CDR2 FQNEAQ (reference sequence). CDR3 protein: CASSLGGGLGTEAFF. In DNA, the CDR3 is TGTGCCAGCAGCTTAGGGGGGGGTTTGGGCACTGAAGCTTTCTTT. The full variable domain, with the rest looked up from reference TRBV7-9 and TRBJ1-1, is DTGVSQNPRHKITKRGQNVTFRCDPISEHNRLYWYRQTLGQGPEFLTYFQNEAQLEKSRLLSDRFSAERPKGSFSTLEIQRTEQGDSAMYLCASSLGGGLGTEAFFGQGTRLTVV.

This clonotype was observed many times. The chain is built from TRBV7-3 and TRBJ2-5; TRBD2 aligns across 12 bases. The CDR3 consists of 16 residues. Germline V gives CDR1 SGHTA, CDR2 FQGTGA. Trimming removed 1 base from V and 5 bases from J; junction bases left unmatched: 5. CDR3 nucleotide sequence: TGTGCCAGCAGCTTAATAGGACTAGCGGGGCGGGAGACCCAGTACTTC. Its protein product is CASSLIGLAGRETQYF.

For this clonotype: A junction boundary mismatches the germline segment, possibly from a read error. CDR3 nucleotides: TGTGCCAGCAGTGACTTACCGGGACAGGGAGCCACCAGGGAGCTGTTTTTT. Translation: CASSDLPGQGATRELFF. V gene TRBV25-1 combines with J gene TRBJ2-2; 9 nucleotides agree with TRBD1. CDR1 and CDR2 (germline): MGHDK, SYGVNS. This CDR3 spans 17 amino acids.

This clonotype was detected ten times or more. This chain's CDR3 is CASRLDRRGETQYF. As DNA, the CDR3 is TGTGCCAGCAGACTTGACCGGAGGGGAGAGACCCAGTACTTC. The chain joins TRBV5-4 to TRBJ2-5, with D perhaps matching TRBD2 (6 bases). This CDR3 has 14 residues. In germline, CDR1 is SGHNT, CDR2 YYREEE (reference sequence). Trimming pared 5 bases from V and 4 bases from J, leaving 15 bases between.

As concerns this clonotype: This may be a read error, as it is one base from a much larger clone. V usage is TRBV12-3 or TRBV12-4 and J usage is TRBJ2-7; 8 nucleotides align to TRBD1. There are 14 residues in the CDR3. The DNA of the CDR3 is TGTACCAGCAGTTTAGACAGGGGAAGGCACGAGCAGTACTTC. This encodes CTSSLDRGRHEQYF.

This clonotype was counted at least ten times. The chain joins TRBV2 to TRBJ1-2; tentatively, D is TRBD1 (5 bases). Germline loops: CDR1 SNHLY, CDR2 FYNNEI. The CDR3 contains 13 residues. Trimming stripped 4 bases from V and 3 bases from J, with 9 bases between. The CDR3 sequence is CASSAGEDYGYTF. In nucleotides, the CDR3 is TGTGCCAGCAGTGCGGGGGAGGACTATGGCTACACCTTC. Together with reference TRBV2 and TRBJ1-2, the CDR3 gives the full variable domain: EPEVTQTPSHQVTQMGQEVILRCVPISNHLYFYWYRQILGQKVEFLVSFYNNEISEKSEIFDDQFSVERPDGSNFTLKIRSTKLEDSAMYFCASSAGEDYGYTFGSGTRLTVV.

The sample holds many counts of this clonotype. The chain employs TRBV7-3 and TRBJ1-2; TRBD1 matches at 8 bases. The CDR3 sequence is 17 residues long. Per the germline V gene, CDR1 is SGHTA and CDR2 is FQGTGA. Trimming cost V 1 base and J 1 base; bases outside gene matches: 8. The CDR3 spells CASSLRGDRRDNYGYTF. CDR3 nucleotide sequence: TGTGCCAGCAGCTTAAGGGGGGACAGGCGGGATAACTATGGCTACACCTTC. Full variable domain (missing parts from reference TRBV7-3 and TRBJ1-2): GAGVSQTPSNKVTEKGKYVELRCDPISGHTALYWYRQSLGQGPEFLIYFQGTGAADDSGLPNDRFFAVRPEGSVSTLKIQRTERGDSAVYLCASSLRGDRRDNYGYTFGSGTRLTVV.

This clonotype was seen a few times. The chain recombines TRBV3-1 with TRBJ1-6, with 8 bases that match TRBD1. The junction had 6 bases not matched to a gene; V was cut back by 4 bases and J by 7 bases. CDR3 length: 15 residues. Germline assignment: CDR1 LGHDT and CDR2 YNNKEL (reference sequence). This chain's CDR3 is CASSPRTGYNSPLHF. CDR3 nucleotides: TGTGCCAGCAGCCCGAGGACAGGGTACAATTCACCCCTCCACTTT. Complete variable domain (other parts from reference TRBV3-1 and TRBJ1-6): DTAVSQTPKYLVTQMGNDKSIKCEQNLGHDTMYWYKQDSKKFLKIMFSYNNKELIINETVPNRFSPKSPDKAHLNLHINSLELGDSAVYFCASSPRTGYNSPLHFGNGTRLTVT.

This clonotype has at least ten counts. V is TRBV5-1 and J is TRBJ1-5; D is perhaps TRBD1 (5 bases). The CDR3 spans 14 residues. The V end lost 0 bases, the J end lost 9 bases, and 13 bases lay between the germline ends. The germline V gene has CDR1 SGHRS and CDR2 YFSETQ. This CDR3 is CASSLEGSQGPQHF. The DNA of the CDR3 is TGCGCCAGCAGCTTGGAGGGCAGCCAGGGGCCCCAGCATTTT.

The chain has TRBV5-1 and TRBJ1-6, with TRBD1 matching over 8 bases. The CDR3 has 17 amino acids. V trimming: 2 bases; J trimming: 5 bases; junction bases outside the gene matches: 9. Germline V gene data show CDR1 as SGHRS and CDR2 as YFSETQ. The CDR3 reads CASSLRPTTGDNSPLHF. The CDR3 nucleotides are TGCGCCAGCAGCTTACGGCCCACGACAGGGGATAATTCACCCCTCCACTTT.

The V and J genes are TRBV4-1 and TRBJ2-1, with D possibly TRBD1 on 5 matching bases. The V end lost 4 bases, the J end lost 7 bases, and 14 bases lay between the germline ends. The V gene's germline CDR1 is MGHRA and CDR2 YSYEKL. The CDR3 has 14 amino acids. The CDR3 nucleotides read TGCGCCAGCAGCCCCCCTTTAGGGGAAAATGAGCAGTTCTTC. Its protein is CASSPPLGENEQFF.

The sample holds many counts of this clonotype. The CDR3 here is CASSEGSLLTDTQYF. For the CDR3, the DNA is TGTGCCAGCAGTGAAGGTAGTCTCCTCACAGATACGCAGTATTTT. The chain recombines TRBV6-1 with TRBJ2-3; D remains unclear. The CDR3 covers 15 residues. Germline V gives CDR1 MNHNS, CDR2 SASEGT. Trimming took off 1 base at V and 2 bases at J, with 10 bases between the two ends.

The chain employs TRBV29-1 and TRBJ2-7, with TRBD1 matching over 8 bases. Unmatched junction bases numbered 4, after V lost 5 bases and J lost 7 bases. Germline loops: CDR1 SQVTM, CDR2 ANQGSEA. This CDR3 has 11 residues. CDR3 amino acids: CSVLTGEEQYF. CDR3 in DNA: TGCAGCGTTCTGACAGGGGAAGAGCAGTACTTC.

This chain uses TRBV5-1 with TRBJ2-7; 11 bases line up with TRBD2. The CDR3 length is 18 residues. The V and J ends lost 0 bases and 2 bases, in that order; junction bases with no gene match: 10. The V gene's germline CDR1 is SGHRS and CDR2 YFSETQ. In DNA form, the CDR3 reads TGCGCCAGCAGCTTGGTAGCGGGAGGGCCAGAGGTTACCTACGAGCAGTACTTC. Translation: CASSLVAGGPEVTYEQYF.

This clonotype occurred many times. The genes are TRBV3-1 and TRBJ2-4; 8 bases line up with TRBD1. Per germline, CDR1 LGHDT and CDR2 YNNKEL (reference sequence). Trimming cost V 6 bases and J 7 bases; bases outside gene matches: 8. The CDR3 has 14 residues. The CDR3 is CASRPTGGYNIQYF. DNA of the CDR3: TGTGCCAGCAGGCCCACAGGGGGGTACAACATTCAGTACTTC.

About this clonotype: Since a much larger clone is just one base distant, this may be a read error. The chain couples TRBV27 to TRBJ2-3; TRBD2 might be the D (6 bases). CDR1 is MNHEY, CDR2 SMNVEV, per germline (reference sequence). Trimming removed 8 bases from V and 10 bases from J, with 16 bases in between. The CDR3 length is 12 residues. The DNA of the CDR3 is TGTGCCAGCGGCCTTTCGTGGGGGGCGCAGTATTTT. Its protein is CASGLSWGAQYF.

The rearrangement uses TRBV7-9 and TRBJ1-2; D is possibly TRBD1 (5 bases). The CDR3 totals 15 residues. Between the trimmed V and J ends, which lost 5 bases and 2 bases, there was a span of 15 bases. The germline V gene encodes CDR1 SEHNR and CDR2 FQNEAQ (reference sequence). The DNA for the CDR3 is TGTGCCAGCAGCGCAATGGACATTTCGAACTATGGCTACACCTTC. Protein product: CASSAMDISNYGYTF.

There are a few counts of this clonotype. This chain joins TRBV7-2 and TRBJ2-1; no firm D call. The CDR3 loop spans 14 amino acids. Looked up from germline, CDR1 is SGHTA and CDR2 is FQGNSA. V shed 8 bases and J shed 7 bases, with 18 bases lying between them. DNA for the CDR3: TGTGCCAGCCGCGGAGCAGGTGGCAGGAATGAGCAGTTCTTC. It specifies CASRGAGGRNEQFF.

The table lists this clonotype with many counts. The V call is TRBV6-2 or TRBV6-3, the J call TRBJ2-1, with a tentative D call TRBD1 (5 bases). CDR1 MNHEY and CDR2 SVGEGT come from the germline V gene. Trimming removed 6 bases from V and 8 bases from J, with 11 bases in between. The CDR3 sequence is 12 residues long. The CDR3 DNA sequence: TGTGCCAGCAGCCTACAGGCCTATGAGCAGTTCTTC. It translates to CASSLQAYEQFF.

This clonotype has at least ten counts. The chain uses TRBV24-1 and TRBJ2-1; 8 bases align to TRBD1. This CDR3 is built from 14 residues. Germline assignment: CDR1 KGHDR and CDR2 SFDVKD. V lost 4 bases and J lost 8; bases outside the gene matches: 6. CDR3 in amino acids: CATSDARTGHEQFF. CDR3 coding DNA: TGTGCCACCAGTGACGCGAGGACAGGGCATGAGCAGTTCTTC.

The chain links TRBV30 to TRBJ1-6; 7 bases are a match to TRBD1. Trimming removed 0 bases from V and 8 bases from J; junction bases left unmatched: 7. Germline V gene sequence: CDR1 GTSNPN, CDR2 SVGIG (reference sequence). The CDR3 is 15 residues long. The CDR3 loop reads CAWSVSPGGDSPLHF. CDR3 coding DNA: TGTGCCTGGAGTGTAAGCCCAGGGGGGGATTCACCCCTCCACTTT.

This clonotype was observed a few times. The chain couples TRBV20-1 to TRBJ1-2, with 9 bases lining up with TRBD1. Losses at the gene ends were 5 bases for V and 5 bases for J; bases not matched to a gene: 9. The CDR3 loop spans 14 amino acids. Looked up from germline, CDR1 is DFQATT and CDR2 is SNEGSKA (reference sequence). The CDR3 region has the DNA TGCAGTGCTCCACTCGGGGACAGGGTGTATGGCTACACCTTC. This encodes CSAPLGDRVYGYTF.

V gene TRBV2 combines with J gene TRBJ2-7; 12 nucleotides align to TRBD1. Trimming cost V 6 bases and J 7 bases; bases outside gene matches: 10. Germline CDR1 reads SNHLY; CDR2 reads FYNNEI. This CDR3 is 15 amino acids long. The CDR3 sequence: CASRSGQGANNEQYF. The CDR3 DNA reads TGTGCCAGCAGGTCGGGACAGGGGGCGAACAATGAGCAGTACTTC.

This clonotype was counted between two and nine times. The chain uses TRBV6-1 and TRBJ1-1; possible D gene TRBD1, 5 bases. Trimming stripped 6 bases from V and 7 bases from J, with 9 bases between. The germline CDR1 and CDR2 sequences are MNHNS and SASEGT. The CDR3 covers 11 residues. DNA for the CDR3: TGTGCCAGCAGCAGGGTTCTTGAAGCTTTCTTT. Encoded protein: CASSRVLEAFF.

The rearrangement joins TRBV7-2 to TRBJ1-3; D not resolved. CDR3 length equals 15 residues. Trimming shortened V by 4 bases and J by 0 bases, and 10 bases separated the two germline ends. In germline, CDR1 is SGHTA, CDR2 FQGNSA. The DNA for the CDR3 is TGTGCCAGCAGCTGGACGGCCGTCTCTGGAAACACCATATATTTT. Amino acids: CASSWTAVSGNTIYF. Full variable domain (remainder filled in from reference TRBV7-2 and TRBJ1-3): GAGVSQSPSNKVTEKGKDVELRCDPISGHTALYWYRQSLGQGLEFLIYFQGNSAPDKSGLPSDRFSAERTGGSVSTLTIQRTQQEDSAVYLCASSWTAVSGNTIYFGEGSWLTVV.